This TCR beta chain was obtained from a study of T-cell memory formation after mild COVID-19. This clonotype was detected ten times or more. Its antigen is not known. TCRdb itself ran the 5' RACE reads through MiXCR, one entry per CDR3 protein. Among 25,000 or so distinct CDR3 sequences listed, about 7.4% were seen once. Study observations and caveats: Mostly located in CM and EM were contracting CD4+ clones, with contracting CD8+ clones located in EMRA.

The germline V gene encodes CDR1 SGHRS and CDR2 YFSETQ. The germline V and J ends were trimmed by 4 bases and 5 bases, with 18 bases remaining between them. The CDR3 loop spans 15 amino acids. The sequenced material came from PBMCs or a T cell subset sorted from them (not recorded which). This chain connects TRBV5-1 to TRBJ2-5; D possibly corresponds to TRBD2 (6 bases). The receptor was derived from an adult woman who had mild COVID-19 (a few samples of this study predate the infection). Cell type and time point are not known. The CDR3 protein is CASSTLLAIGETQYF. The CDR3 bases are TGCGCCAGCAGCACCTTACTAGCAATAGGGGAGACCCAGTACTTC.